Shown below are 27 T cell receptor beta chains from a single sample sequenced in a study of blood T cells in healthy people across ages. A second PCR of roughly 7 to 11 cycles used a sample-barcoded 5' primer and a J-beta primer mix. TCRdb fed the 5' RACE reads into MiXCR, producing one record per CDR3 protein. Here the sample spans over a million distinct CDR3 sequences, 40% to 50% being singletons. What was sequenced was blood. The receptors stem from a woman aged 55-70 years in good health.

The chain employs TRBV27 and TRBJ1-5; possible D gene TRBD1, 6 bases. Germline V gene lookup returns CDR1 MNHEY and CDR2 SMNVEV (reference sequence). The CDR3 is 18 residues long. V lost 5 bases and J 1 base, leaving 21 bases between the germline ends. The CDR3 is CASSQIPFWGPSNQPQHF. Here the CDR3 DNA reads TGTGCCAGCAGTCAAATTCCCTTTTGGGGGCCCAGCAATCAGCCCCAGCATTTT.

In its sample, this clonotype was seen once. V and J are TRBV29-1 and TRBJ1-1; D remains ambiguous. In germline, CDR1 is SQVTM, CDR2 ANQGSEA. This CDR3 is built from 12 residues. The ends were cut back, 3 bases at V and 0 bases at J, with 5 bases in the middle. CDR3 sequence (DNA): TGCAGCGTTGATGGCATGAACACTGAAGCTTTCTTT. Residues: CSVDGMNTEAFF.

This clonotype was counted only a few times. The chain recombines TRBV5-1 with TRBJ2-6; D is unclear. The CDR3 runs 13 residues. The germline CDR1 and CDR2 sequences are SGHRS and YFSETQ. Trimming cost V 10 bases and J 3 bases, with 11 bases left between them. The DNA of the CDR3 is TGCGCCTCCGCCCCGTTTGGGGCCAACGTCCTGACTTTC. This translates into CASAPFGANVLTF.

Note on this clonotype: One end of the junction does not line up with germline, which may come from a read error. The CDR3 reads CASSLVGRTSVNGQFF. The CDR3, as DNA: TGTGCCAGCAGCTTGGTTGGTCGGACGAGCGTCAATGGGCAGTTCTTC. The rearrangement uses TRBV5-5 and TRBJ2-1; D call uncertain. Germline CDR1 SGHKS, CDR2 YYEKEE (reference sequence). The CDR3 has 16 amino acids.

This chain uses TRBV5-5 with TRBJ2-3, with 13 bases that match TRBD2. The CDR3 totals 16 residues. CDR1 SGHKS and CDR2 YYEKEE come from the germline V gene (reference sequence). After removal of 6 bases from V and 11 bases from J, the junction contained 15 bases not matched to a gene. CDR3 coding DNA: TGTGCCAGCACCATACGACTAGCGGGAGGATTTGGGGAGCAGTATTTT. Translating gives CASTIRLAGGFGEQYF.

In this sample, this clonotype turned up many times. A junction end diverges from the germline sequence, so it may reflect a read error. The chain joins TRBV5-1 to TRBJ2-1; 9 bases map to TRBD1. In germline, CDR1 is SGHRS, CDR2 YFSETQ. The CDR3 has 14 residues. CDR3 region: CASSYSGQGNEQFF. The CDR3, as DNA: TGTGCCAGCAGTTACTCGGGACAGGGCAATGAGCAGTTCTTC.

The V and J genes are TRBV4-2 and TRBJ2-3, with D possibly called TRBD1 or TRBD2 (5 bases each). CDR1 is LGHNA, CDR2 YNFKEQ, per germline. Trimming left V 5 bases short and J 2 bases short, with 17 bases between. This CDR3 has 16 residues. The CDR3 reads CASSKQEDLATDTQYF. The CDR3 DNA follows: TGTGCCAGCAGCAAACAGGAGGATCTGGCCACAGATACGCAGTATTTT.

The CDR3 sequence is CASSIITGGAQYF. CDR3 coding DNA: TGTGCCAGCAGTATAATAACGGGGGGAGCGCAGTATTTT. The J gene is TRBJ2-3, the V gene TRBV28, with 7 bases aligning to TRBD2. Germline assignment: CDR1 MDHEN and CDR2 SYDVKM. The CDR3 contains 13 residues. Trimming took 5 bases from V and 10 from J; bases not matched to a gene: 9.

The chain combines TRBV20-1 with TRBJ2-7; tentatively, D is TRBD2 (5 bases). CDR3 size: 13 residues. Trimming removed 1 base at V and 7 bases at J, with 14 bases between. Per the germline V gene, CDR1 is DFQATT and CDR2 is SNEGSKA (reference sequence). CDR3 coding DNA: TGCAGTGCTAGAGTTGAGGGCGGTCGTGAGCAGTACTTC. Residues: CSARVEGGREQYF.

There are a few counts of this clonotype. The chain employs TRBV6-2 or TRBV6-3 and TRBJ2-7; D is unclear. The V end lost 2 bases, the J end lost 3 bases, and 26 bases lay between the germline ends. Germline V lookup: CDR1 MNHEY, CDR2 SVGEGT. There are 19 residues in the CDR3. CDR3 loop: CASSYPSGWQLQNNYEQYF. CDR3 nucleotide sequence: TGTGCCAGCAGTTACCCATCTGGTTGGCAGCTCCAAAACAACTACGAGCAGTACTTC.

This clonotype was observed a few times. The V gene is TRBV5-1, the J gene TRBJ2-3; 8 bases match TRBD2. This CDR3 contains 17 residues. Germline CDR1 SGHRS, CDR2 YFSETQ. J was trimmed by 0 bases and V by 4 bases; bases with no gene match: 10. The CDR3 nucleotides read TGCGCCAGCAGCGGTAGCGGGGAACCGACTAGCACAGATACGCAGTATTTT. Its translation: CASSGSGEPTSTDTQYF.

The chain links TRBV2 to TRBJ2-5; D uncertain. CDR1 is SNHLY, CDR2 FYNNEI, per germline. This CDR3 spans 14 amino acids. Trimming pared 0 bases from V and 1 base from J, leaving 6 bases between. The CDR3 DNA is TGTGCCAGCAGTGAAGCGCTTAGCCAAGAGACCCAGTACTTC. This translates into CASSEALSQETQYF.

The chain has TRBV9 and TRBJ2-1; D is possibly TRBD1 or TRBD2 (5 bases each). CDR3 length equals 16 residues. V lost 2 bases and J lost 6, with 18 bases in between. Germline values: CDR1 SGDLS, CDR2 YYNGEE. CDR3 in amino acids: CASSVRRGRNINEQFF. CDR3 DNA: TGTGCCAGCAGCGTTCGCCGGGGCCGTAATATCAATGAGCAGTTCTTC.

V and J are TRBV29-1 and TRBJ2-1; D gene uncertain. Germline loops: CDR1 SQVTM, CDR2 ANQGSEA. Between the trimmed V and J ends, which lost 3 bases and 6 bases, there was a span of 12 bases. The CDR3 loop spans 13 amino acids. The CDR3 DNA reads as TGCAGCGTTGACCAGCCCAGCCCCAATGAGCAGTTCTTC. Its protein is CSVDQPSPNEQFF.

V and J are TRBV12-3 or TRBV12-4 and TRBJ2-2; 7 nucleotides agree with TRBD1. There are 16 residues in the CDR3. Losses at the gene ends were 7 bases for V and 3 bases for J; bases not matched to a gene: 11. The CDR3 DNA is TGTGCCAGCACTTTCCCAGACAGGGTTCACACCGGGGAGCTGTTTTTT. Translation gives CASTFPDRVHTGELFF.

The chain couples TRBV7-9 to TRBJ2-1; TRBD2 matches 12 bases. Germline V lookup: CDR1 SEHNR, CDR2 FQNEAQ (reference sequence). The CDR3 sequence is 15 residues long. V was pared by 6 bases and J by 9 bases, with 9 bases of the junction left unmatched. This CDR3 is CASSPTSGSRGEQFF. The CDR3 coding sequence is TGTGCCAGCAGTCCGACTAGCGGGAGTAGGGGTGAGCAGTTCTTC.

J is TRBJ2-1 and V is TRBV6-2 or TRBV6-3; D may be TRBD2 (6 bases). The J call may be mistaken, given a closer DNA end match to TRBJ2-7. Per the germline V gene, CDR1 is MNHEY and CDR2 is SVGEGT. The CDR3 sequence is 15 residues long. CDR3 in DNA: TGTGCCAGCAGCGAGACTAGGCCGGGGTTCAATGAGCAGTACTTC. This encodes CASSETRPGFNEQYF.

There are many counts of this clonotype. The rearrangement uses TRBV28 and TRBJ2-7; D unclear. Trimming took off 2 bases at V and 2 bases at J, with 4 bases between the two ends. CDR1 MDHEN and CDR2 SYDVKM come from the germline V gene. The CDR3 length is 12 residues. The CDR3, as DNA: TGTGCCAGCAGTTTAAAGGCCTACGAGCAGTACTTC. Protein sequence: CASSLKAYEQYF. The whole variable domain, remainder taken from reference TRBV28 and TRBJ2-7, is DVKVTQSSRYLVKRTGEKVFLECVQDMDHENMFWYRQDPGLGLRLIYFSYDVKMKEKGDIPEGYSVSREKKERFSLILESASTNQTSMYLCASSLKAYEQYFGPGTRLTVT.

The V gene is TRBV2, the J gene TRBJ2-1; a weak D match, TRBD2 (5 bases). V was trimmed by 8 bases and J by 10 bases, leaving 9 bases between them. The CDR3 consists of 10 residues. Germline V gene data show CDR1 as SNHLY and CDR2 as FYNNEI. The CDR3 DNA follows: TGTGCCAGCGGCGGGTTAGAGCAGTTCTTC. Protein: CASGGLEQFF.

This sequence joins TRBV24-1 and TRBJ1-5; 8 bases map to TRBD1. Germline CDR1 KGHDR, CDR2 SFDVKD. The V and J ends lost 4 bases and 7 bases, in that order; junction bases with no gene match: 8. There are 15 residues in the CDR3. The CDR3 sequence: CATSEPGQVGQPQHF. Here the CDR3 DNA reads TGTGCCACCAGTGAACCGGGACAGGTCGGGCAGCCCCAGCATTTT.

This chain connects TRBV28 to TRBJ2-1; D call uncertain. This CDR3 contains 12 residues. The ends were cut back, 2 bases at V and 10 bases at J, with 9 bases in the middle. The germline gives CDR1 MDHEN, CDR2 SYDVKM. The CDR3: CASSLIVGEQFF. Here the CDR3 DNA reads TGTGCCAGCAGTTTAATAGTGGGAGAGCAGTTCTTC.

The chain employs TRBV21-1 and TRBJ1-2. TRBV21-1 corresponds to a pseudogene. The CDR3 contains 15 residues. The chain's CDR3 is CASSKVRDSGYGYTF. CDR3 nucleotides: TGTGCCAGCAGCAAAGTACGGGACAGCGGCTATGGCTACACCTTC.

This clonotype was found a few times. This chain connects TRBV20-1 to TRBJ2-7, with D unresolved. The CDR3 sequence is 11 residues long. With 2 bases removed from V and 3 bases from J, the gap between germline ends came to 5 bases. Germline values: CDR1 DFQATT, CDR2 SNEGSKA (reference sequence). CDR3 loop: CSARRDYEQYF. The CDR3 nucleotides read TGCAGTGCTAGAAGGGACTACGAGCAGTACTTC.

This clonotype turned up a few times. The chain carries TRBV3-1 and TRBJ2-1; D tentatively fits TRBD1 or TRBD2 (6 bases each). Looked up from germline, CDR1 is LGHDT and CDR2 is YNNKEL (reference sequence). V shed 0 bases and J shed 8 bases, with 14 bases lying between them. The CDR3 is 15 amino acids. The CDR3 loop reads CASSQDKFGGDEQFF. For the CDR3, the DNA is TGTGCCAGCAGCCAAGATAAGTTCGGGGGCGATGAGCAGTTCTTC.

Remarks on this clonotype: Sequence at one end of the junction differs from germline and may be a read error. DNA for the CDR3: TGTGCCAGCATGGACCCAGGGAACTCTGGGGCCAACGTCCCGACTTTC. Translating it yields CASMDPGNSGANVPTF. The chain has TRBV6-6 and TRBJ2-6; possible D gene TRBD1, 5 bases. The CDR3 runs to 16 residues. CDR1 MNHNY and CDR2 SVGAGI come from the germline V gene (reference sequence).

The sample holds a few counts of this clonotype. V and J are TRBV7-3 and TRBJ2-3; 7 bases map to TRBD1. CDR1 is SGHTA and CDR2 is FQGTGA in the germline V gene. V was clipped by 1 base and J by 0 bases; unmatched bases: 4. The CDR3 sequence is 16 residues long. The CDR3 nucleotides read TGTGCCAGCAGCTTAAGAGGGGGCCTTAGCACAGATACGCAGTATTTT. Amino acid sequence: CASSLRGGLSTDTQYF. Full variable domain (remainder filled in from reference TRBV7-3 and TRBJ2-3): GAGVSQTPSNKVTEKGKYVELRCDPISGHTALYWYRQSLGQGPEFLIYFQGTGAADDSGLPNDRFFAVRPEGSVSTLKIQRTERGDSAVYLCASSLRGGLSTDTQYFGPGTRLTVL.

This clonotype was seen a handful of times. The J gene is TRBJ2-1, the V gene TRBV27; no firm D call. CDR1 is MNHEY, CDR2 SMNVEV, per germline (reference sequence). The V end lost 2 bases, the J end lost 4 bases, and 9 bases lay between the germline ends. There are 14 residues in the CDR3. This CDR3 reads CASSLTRSYNEQFF. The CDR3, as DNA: TGTGCCAGCAGTTTAACCCGGTCGTACAATGAGCAGTTCTTC.